A single sample is the source of the 11 T cell receptor beta chains below, sequenced in a study of CD8 T cells in ankylosing spondylitis. Their cognate antigens are unknown. Notes on the study in general: Typical of ankylosing spondylitis blood, it appeared, was a TCR beta motif of eight highly homologous variants.

TCRdb reprocessed the 5' RACE reads via MiXCR and lists one record per CDR3 protein. The repertoire holds 470,000 or so distinct CDR3 sequences, more than 25% seen once, with 0.89% in the top ten. Sequencing used blood, either unsorted or a sorted T cell fraction (not recorded which). Every receptor here comes from a male donor with ankylosing spondylitis.

This chain connects TRBV5-1 to TRBJ2-1; weak D call: TRBD1 (6 bases). The CDR3 totals 15 residues. V was pared by 0 bases and J by 9 bases, with 16 bases between. Germline V gene data show CDR1 as SGHRS and CDR2 as YFSETQ. CDR3 DNA sequence: TGCGCCAGCAGCTTGGTACAGGGTTGGGATCGTGAGCAGTTCTTC. Amino acids: CASSLVQGWDREQFF.

This rearrangement joins TRBV20-1 to TRBJ2-6, with 9 bases aligning to TRBD1. The CDR3 is 19 residues long. With 5 bases clipped from V and 2 bases from J, the junction kept 16 bases outside the gene matches. The germline gives CDR1 DFQATT, CDR2 SNEGSKA (reference sequence). This chain's CDR3 is CSAALLPGTGRAGANVLTF. The CDR3 DNA follows: TGCAGTGCTGCACTCCTACCCGGGACAGGGAGAGCTGGGGCCAACGTCCTGACTTTC.

This chain joins TRBV7-2 and TRBJ2-7; D call uncertain. There are 15 residues in the CDR3. Trimming left V 8 bases short and J 0 bases short, with 17 bases between. Germline CDR1 is SGHTA and CDR2 is FQGNSA. The CDR3 region has the DNA TGTGCCAGCGCTGGGGTCGTGGGTGCCTCCTACGAGCAGTACTTC. Its translation: CASAGVVGASYEQYF.

The V call is TRBV20-1, the J call TRBJ2-1; D is perhaps TRBD1 (5 bases). The V gene's germline CDR1 is DFQATT and CDR2 SNEGSKA (reference sequence). The CDR3 length is 12 residues. Between the trimmed V and J ends, which lost 8 bases and 0 bases, there was a span of 8 bases. The CDR3 region is CSLRGSYNEQFF. DNA for the CDR3: TGCAGTCTTAGGGGCTCCTACAATGAGCAGTTCTTC.

The J gene is TRBJ2-1, the V gene TRBV11-1; D possibly corresponds to TRBD1 (6 bases). The CDR3 length is 14 residues. Trimming shortened V by 3 bases and J by 9 bases, and 15 bases separated the two germline ends. Germline CDR1 SGHAT, CDR2 FQDESV (reference sequence). The CDR3 protein is CASSFQTGPPEQFF. CDR3 coding DNA: TGTGCCAGCAGCTTTCAGACAGGTCCCCCTGAGCAGTTCTTC.

The V call is TRBV5-6, the J call TRBJ2-3; 10 bases agree with TRBD2. V shed 6 bases and J 5 bases; nucleotides not matched to a gene: 18. The germline V gene has CDR1 SGHDT and CDR2 YYEEEE. The CDR3 has 18 residues. CDR3 DNA: TGTGCCAGCAAACCGGCGGGCCCTAGCGGGAGACGAGTAGATACGCAGTATTTT. Residues: CASKPAGPSGRRVDTQYF.

This clonotype was found a few times. The chain recombines TRBV5-1 with TRBJ1-5; tentative D call: TRBD1 (5 bases). Germline V gene data show CDR1 as SGHRS and CDR2 as YFSETQ. This CDR3 is 14 amino acids long. V was shortened by 0 bases and J by 7 bases, with 11 bases between the two germline ends. The CDR3 region is CASSLERAGQPQHF. The DNA of the CDR3 is TGCGCCAGCAGCTTGGAGAGGGCAGGGCAGCCCCAGCATTTT.

This clonotype was found once. The chain joins TRBV4-1 to TRBJ2-5; 12 bases align to TRBD2. Unmatched junction bases numbered 6, after V lost 5 bases and J lost 2 bases. The CDR3 is made up of 16 amino acids. The V gene's germline CDR1 is MGHRA and CDR2 YSYEKL. For the CDR3, the DNA is TGCGCCAGCAGCTTTAGACTAGCGGGGGCACAAGAGACCCAGTACTTC. This sequence encodes CASSFRLAGAQETQYF.

The V call is TRBV29-1, the J call TRBJ2-1; D remains unclear. The V and J ends lost 6 bases and 5 bases respectively, with 8 bases between them. The germline CDR1 and CDR2 sequences are SQVTM and ANQGSEA. There are 11 residues in the CDR3. The CDR3 loop is CSVAFHNEQFF. Written as DNA, the CDR3 is TGCAGCGTCGCTTTTCACAATGAGCAGTTCTTC.

The chain recombines TRBV5-1 with TRBJ2-1; 8 bases match TRBD2. The J segment lost 6 bases and the V segment lost 4 bases, leaving 6 bases of the junction unmatched. The CDR3 contains 14 residues. CDR1 is SGHRS and CDR2 is YFSETQ in the germline V gene. Written as DNA, the CDR3 is TGCGCCAGCAGCGGAGCGGGAGCGATCAATGAGCAGTTCTTC. Translating it yields CASSGAGAINEQFF.

This clonotype was detected only a few times. The rearrangement links TRBV11-2 to TRBJ2-1; tentative D call: TRBD2 (6 bases). The CDR3 spans 14 residues. CDR1 and CDR2 (germline): SGHAT, FQNNGV. V lost 1 base to trimming and J lost 5 bases, with 9 bases between them. The CDR3 region has the DNA TGTGCCAGCAGCTTAGCGGGAGCCCACAATGAGCAGTTCTTC. It is translated as CASSLAGAHNEQFF.